This T cell receptor (beta chain) was profiled in a study of radiotherapy plus CTLA-4 blockade in lung cancer (dated by TCRdb to 2016 to 2019). Context from the whole study: Objective responses were observed in 18% of enrolled patients, and disease control was achieved in approximately 30%.

The receptor library was made with the immunoSEQ multiplex PCR assay. Not all clones reach the TCRdb copy of this immuneACCESS table, which keeps in-frame sequences only. Checked studies attribute under half of the gap to unresolved V genes and leave the rest unexplained. The sample table holds 75,000 to 100,000 clones, of which around nine tenths were seen once. Nearly 5% of the sample comes from the top ten. The study at large found these results: After treatment with radiotherapy and ipilimumab, TCR clones that originated in tumors expanded in peripheral blood. The strongest predictors of response were reported to be early dynamic shifts in blood T cell clones along with a rise in serum interferon-beta following radiation.

Worth noting for this clone: Its specific antigen is unknown. Per-nucleotide qualities are absent, and no much larger clonotype sits a single base away.

Trimming at the junction amounts to 2 bases on V and 2 bases on J, and the germline ends lie 9 bases apart. The CDR3 measures 14 amino acids from cysteine to phenylalanine. Only the CDR3 region is kept as DNA, spanning 42 bases read in frame from base 1. Reading the germline V gene gives CDR1 WSHSY and CDR2 SAAADI. In this study, focal radiation therapy paired with CTLA-4 blockade (ipilimumab) was tested in patients who had chemo-refractory metastatic non-small-cell lung cancer. This TCR was sampled from a human donor with non-small cell lung cancer that progressed on radiotherapy plus ipilimumab. The specimen comprised peripheral blood, sampled from a patient treated with radiotherapy plus ipilimumab. The sequence joins TRBV10-2 to TRBJ1-1; the D segment cannot be called with confidence. The CDR3 protein sequence reads: CASSEAGRNTEAFF. The base sequence is TGCGCCAGCAGTGAGGCAGGCAGAAACACTGAAGCTTTCTTT.